One sample yielded the 23 T cell receptor beta chains listed below, sequenced in a study of identical twins. MiXCR, applied by TCRdb to the 5' RACE reads, yields one record per CDR3 protein. The table has 310,000 or so distinct CDR3 sequences, roughly 8.6% seen once; the top ten hold around 2.1%. These records were also assigned to another study, of yellow fever vaccine responses in identical twins.

The sequenced material came from memory (CD45RO+) T cells sorted from blood. These TCRs come from a woman aged 18-30 years in good health.

This clonotype was detected only a few times. This chain links TRBV6-1 with TRBJ1-3; D unclear. Germline V gives CDR1 MNHNS, CDR2 SASEGT. The CDR3 is made up of 16 amino acids. Trimming removed 7 bases at V and 1 base at J, with 17 bases between. This CDR3 reads CASMRSELSSGNTIYF. The CDR3 DNA sequence: TGTGCCAGCATGCGGTCGGAGCTAAGTTCTGGAAACACCATATATTTT.

The chain carries TRBV10-3 and TRBJ2-7, with 11 bases identical to TRBD2. From germline, CDR1 is ENHRY and CDR2 SYGVKD. The trim removed 10 bases at V and 3 bases at J, leaving 20 bases unmatched. This CDR3 contains 18 residues. This CDR3 is CATQKGVSGTSGFYEQYV. CDR3 DNA sequence: TGTGCCACACAAAAAGGGGTTTCCGGGACTAGCGGCTTCTACGAGCAGTACGTC.

V gene TRBV19 combines with J gene TRBJ1-5; D call uncertain. Germline values: CDR1 LNHDA, CDR2 SQIVND (reference sequence). This CDR3 contains 13 residues. The V gene lost 0 bases and the J gene lost 7 bases, with 7 bases spanning the gap. DNA for the CDR3: TGTGCCAGTAGTATAGAGGTAGGACAGCCCCAGCATTTT. Protein product: CASSIEVGQPQHF.

This clonotype was seen only a few times. The chain carries TRBV12-3 or TRBV12-4 and TRBJ1-5; TRBD1 might be the D (6 bases). V lost 0 bases and J 4 bases, leaving 19 bases between the germline ends. There are 18 residues in the CDR3. The CDR3 nucleotides are TGTGCCAGCAGTTTAGCTTGGGACAACCTCCGAGTGAATCAGCCCCAGCATTTT. Translated: CASSLAWDNLRVNQPQHF.

This clonotype was detected a few times. V usage is TRBV20-1 and J usage is TRBJ2-3; 13 bases fit TRBD2. The germline V gene encodes CDR1 DFQATT and CDR2 SNEGSKA (reference sequence). The V and J ends lost 6 bases and 0 bases, in that order; junction bases with no gene match: 9. The CDR3 is 17 residues long. The CDR3 nucleotides read TGCAGTGCAACCAGACTAGCGGGGGGCTTTAGCACAGATACGCAGTATTTT. Translating gives CSATRLAGGFSTDTQYF.

This clonotype was observed a handful of times. The rearrangement links TRBV20-1 to TRBJ2-3; TRBD2 matches 9 bases. The CDR3 is 17 amino acids. The J segment lost 2 bases and the V segment lost 3 bases, leaving 12 bases of the junction unmatched. Germline V gives CDR1 DFQATT, CDR2 SNEGSKA (reference sequence). CDR3 bases: TGCAGTGCTAGTGGGCTGATAGCGGGGGCCTACACAGATACGCAGTATTTT. Translated: CSASGLIAGAYTDTQYF.

This clonotype has just a few counts. This sequence joins TRBV6-1 and TRBJ1-1; D is uncertain. Trimming removed 6 bases from V and 2 bases from J, with 16 bases in between. Germline V gene sequence: CDR1 MNHNS, CDR2 SASEGT. This CDR3 is built from 15 residues. The CDR3 coding sequence is TGTGCCAGCAGCCGCGCCTCTCGGGGTAACACTGAAGCTTTCTTT. This translates into CASSRASRGNTEAFF.

The V and J genes are TRBV29-1 and TRBJ2-1; a weak D match, TRBD1 (7 bases). The germline V and J ends were trimmed by 6 bases and 3 bases, with 15 bases remaining between them. Germline CDR1 SQVTM, CDR2 ANQGSEA. The CDR3 totals 14 residues. The DNA of the CDR3 is TGCAGCGTGACGGCGGGACAGAGCTACAATGAGCAGTTCTTC. The encoded protein is CSVTAGQSYNEQFF.

Ten or more counts support this clonotype. The chain couples TRBV5-1 to TRBJ2-5; either TRBD1 or TRBD2 may fit D (5 bases each). In germline, CDR1 is SGHRS, CDR2 YFSETQ. Trimming shortened V by 7 bases and J by 0 bases, and 10 bases separated the two germline ends. The CDR3 totals 13 residues. The CDR3 loop is CASRDPNQETQYF. The CDR3 bases are TGCGCCAGCCGGGACCCTAACCAAGAGACCCAGTACTTC. Full variable domain (outside the CDR3, taken from reference TRBV5-1 and TRBJ2-5): KAGVTQTPRYLIKTRGQQVTLSCSPISGHRSVSWYQQTPGQGLQFLFEYFSETQRNKGNFPGRFSGRQFSNSRSEMNVSTLELGDSALYLCASRDPNQETQYFGPGTRLLVL.

The V call is TRBV18, the J call TRBJ2-2, with 11 bases aligning to TRBD1. There are 16 residues in the CDR3. Germline V gene data show CDR1 as KGHSH and CDR2 as LQKENI. V lost 3 bases and J lost 4; bases outside the gene matches: 4. CDR3 DNA: TGTGCCAGCTCACCCGGGACAGGGGGACGCACCGGGGAGCTGTTTTTT. Its translation is CASSPGTGGRTGELFF.

This clonotype was counted between two and nine times. The genes are TRBV20-1 and TRBJ2-1; D is unresolved. The length of the CDR3 is 10 residues. The germline V gene has CDR1 DFQATT and CDR2 SNEGSKA (reference sequence). The ends were cut back, 4 bases at V and 10 bases at J, with 8 bases in the middle. This chain's CDR3 is CSATRGEQFF. The CDR3 DNA reads as TGCAGTGCTACCCGTGGGGAGCAGTTCTTC.

This clonotype was observed at least ten times. CDR3 sequence reads: CASSRNPSAEQYV. The CDR3 DNA follows: TGTGCCAGCTCGCGCAATCCTAGCGCCGAGCAGTACGTC. The chain links TRBV18 to TRBJ2-7, with D tentatively TRBD2 (6 bases). CDR3 length: 13 amino acids. Germline V CDR1 and CDR2: KGHSH, LQKENI. With 6 bases removed from V and 6 bases from J, the gap between germline ends came to 15 bases.

V and J are TRBV20-1 and TRBJ1-2; D is unresolved. The V and J ends lost 0 bases and 0 bases respectively, with 8 bases between them. CDR1 is DFQATT and CDR2 is SNEGSKA in the germline V gene (reference sequence). The CDR3 loop spans 14 amino acids. CDR3 region: CSARDQRTNYGYTF. The CDR3 DNA follows: TGCAGTGCTAGAGATCAACGGACTAACTATGGCTACACCTTC.

This clonotype has only a few counts. The J gene is TRBJ2-4, the V gene TRBV7-9, with unresolved D. V was pared by 1 base and J by 0 bases, with 10 bases between. Germline values: CDR1 SEHNR, CDR2 FQNEAQ (reference sequence). CDR3 size: 16 residues. DNA of the CDR3: TGTGCCAGCAGCTTAGAGGGCAGTCTAGCCAAAAACATTCAGTACTTC. It encodes CASSLEGSLAKNIQYF.

The V gene is TRBV11-2, the J gene TRBJ2-6; D tentatively reads TRBD1 or TRBD2 (5 bases each). The ends were cut back, 6 bases at V and 3 bases at J, with 12 bases in the middle. Germline CDR1 reads SGHAT; CDR2 reads FQNNGV. The CDR3 consists of 15 residues. The CDR3 sequence: CASRLPGRGANVLTF. In DNA form, the CDR3 reads TGTGCCAGCAGACTACCGGGACGTGGGGCCAACGTCCTGACTTTC.

This clonotype was observed at least ten times. The gene calls are TRBV7-9 and TRBJ1-2; D ambiguous. The CDR3 totals 16 residues. CDR1 is SEHNR, CDR2 FQNEAQ, per germline (reference sequence). V was trimmed by 5 bases and J by 8 bases, leaving 24 bases between them. CDR3 residues: CASSHPWYSAERGYTF. CDR3 in DNA: TGTGCCAGCAGCCATCCGTGGTATTCGGCCGAACGGGGCTACACCTTC.

This clonotype showed up just a few times. The chain employs TRBV27 and TRBJ2-5, with D unclear. The CDR3 contains 14 residues. The germline V and J ends were trimmed by 2 bases and 5 bases, with 12 bases remaining between them. Germline V gives CDR1 MNHEY, CDR2 SMNVEV (reference sequence). The CDR3 nucleotides read TGTGCCAGCAGTTTAGTGGGCAACGGGGAGACCCAGTACTTC. Protein product: CASSLVGNGETQYF.

J is TRBJ2-5 and V is TRBV7-6; D is possibly TRBD2 (5 bases). With 2 bases removed from V and 7 bases from J, the gap between germline ends came to 17 bases. From germline, CDR1 is SGHVS and CDR2 FNYEAQ. This CDR3 is 15 amino acids long. DNA for the CDR3: TGTGCCAGCAGCTTAAAGGACTCGAATGGGGTGACCCAGTACTTC. It specifies CASSLKDSNGVTQYF.

This chain connects TRBV20-1 to TRBJ2-6; D remains ambiguous. Trimming shortened V by 0 bases and J by 4 bases, and 10 bases separated the two germline ends. Germline CDR1 is DFQATT and CDR2 is SNEGSKA (reference sequence). This CDR3 is built from 15 residues. The CDR3 region has the DNA TGCAGTGCTAGAGACTCCCTCTTGGGGGCCAACGTCCTGACTTTC. Amino acid sequence: CSARDSLLGANVLTF.

This clonotype was seen repeatedly, ten times or more. This chain joins TRBV9 and TRBJ2-7; 8 nucleotides match TRBD1. This CDR3 contains 14 residues. V gave up 3 bases and J gave up 2 bases; unmatched junction bases: 4. Germline CDR1 is SGDLS and CDR2 is YYNGEE. CDR3 sequence reads: CASSAQGGPYEQYF. CDR3 coding DNA: TGTGCCAGCAGCGCACAGGGGGGCCCCTACGAGCAGTACTTC.

This clonotype is judged medium-sized. The rearrangement joins TRBV14 to TRBJ2-3; 7 bases are shared with TRBD2. The CDR3 loop spans 14 amino acids. The V gene end was trimmed by 5 bases and the J gene end by 6 bases; junction bases not matched to a gene: 8. Germline V gives CDR1 SGHDN, CDR2 FVKESK. Here the CDR3 reads CASSEKRGGDTQYF. CDR3 DNA sequence: TGTGCCAGCAGCGAAAAAAGGGGAGGGGATACGCAGTATTTT.

This clonotype was counted only a few times. The gene calls are TRBV7-2 and TRBJ2-1; no definite D call. This CDR3 has 14 amino acids. Germline CDR1 SGHTA, CDR2 FQGNSA. Trimming took 5 bases from V and 7 from J, leaving 15 bases between them. This chain's CDR3 is CASSPRTDVNEQFF. The CDR3 DNA follows: TGTGCCAGCAGCCCCAGGACGGACGTAAATGAGCAGTTCTTC.

Many counts were recorded for this clonotype. The gene calls are TRBV7-9 and TRBJ2-1, with 8 bases identical to TRBD2. CDR1 is SEHNR, CDR2 FQNEAQ, per germline (reference sequence). V lost 0 bases and J lost 7; bases outside the gene matches: 11. This CDR3 has 17 amino acids. The CDR3 loop reads CASSLARGGLLGNEQFF. In nucleotides, the CDR3 is TGTGCCAGCAGCTTAGCGCGCGGGGGGCTCTTAGGGAATGAGCAGTTCTTC.